Listed below are T cell receptor beta chains from one sample, sequenced in a study of blood T cells in healthy people across ages. TCRdb reanalysed the 5' RACE reads using MiXCR and keeps one entry per CDR3 protein. Among about 930,000 distinct CDR3 sequences listed, about 29% were seen once. The same sample was also studied in work on T cells of mothers and their children.

Sequenced input: blood. These receptors came from a woman between 40 and 50 years old in good health. The CDR3 runs from the conserved cysteine through the conserved F or W. D genes are given only for firm matches. Size is omitted from some rows. Given values are once, few, many or a class for expanded clones.

. many 15 TRBJ2-5 TRBV6-1 TGTGCCAGCAGCCCCCCCGGGTCGATCCAGGGGACCCAGTACTTC CASSPPGSIQGTQYF
TRBD1 many 15 TRBJ2-1 TRBV20-1 TGCAGTGCTAGAGATTCGGGACAGGGTCGAAATGAGCAGTTCTTC CSARDSGQGRNEQFF
TRBD2 few 13 TRBJ2-3 TRBV7-2 TGTGCCAGCAGCGCACTAGCGGGGGATACGCAGTATTTT CASSALAGDTQYF
. . 17 TRBJ1-5 TRBV2 TGTGCCAGCAGTGAGCGGATGAGGGGAAGGGGCAATCAGCCCCAGCATTTT CASSERMRGRGNQPQHF
TRBD2 few 18 TRBJ2-3 TRBV20-1 TGCAGTGCCCCTTTACGACTAGCGGGGGGGCGGGGCACAGATACGCAGTATTTT CSAPLRLAGGRGTDTQYF
. many 12 TRBJ2-5 TRBV10-3 TGTGCCATCAGTTCTAGCGAAGAGACCCAGTACTTC CAISSSEETQYF
. . 14 TRBJ2-1 TRBV20-1 TGCAGTGCTAGACCCCGGGCCGCGGGCTATGAGCAGTTCTTC CSARPRAAGYEQFF
. many 15 TRBJ2-3 TRBV9 TGTGCCAGCAGCTACGCCGGGACTAGCACAGATACGCAGTATTTT CASSYAGTSTDTQYF
. . 12 TRBJ2-1 TRBV7-9 TGTGCCAGCAGCGATCAGGGATATGAGCAGTCCTTC CASSDQGYEQSF
. . 13 TRBJ1-2 TRBV15 TGTGCCACCAGCAGAGACCGAGAGTCTGGCTACACCTTC CATSRDRESGYTF
. . 16 TRBJ2-7 TRBV28 TGTGCCAGCACCATAGGGGGGGCGCAGGGCTCCTACGAGCAGTACTTC CASTIGGAQGSYEQYF
. few 15 TRBJ2-7 TRBV20-1 TGCAGTGCCCCCAGAGGGCCAAGGAGCTCCTACGAGCAGTACTTC CSAPRGPRSSYEQYF
TRBD1 few 16 TRBJ2-4 TRBV4-2 TGTGCCAGCAGCCAAGATCAGGGGGCGAATCCGAACATTCAGTACTTC CASSQDQGANPNIQYF
TRBD2 . 18 TRBJ2-3 TRBV7-2 TGTGCCGGCAGCTTCGGTCGACTAGCGGGGCCCGGCACAGATACGCAGTATTTT CAGSFGRLAGPGTDTQYF